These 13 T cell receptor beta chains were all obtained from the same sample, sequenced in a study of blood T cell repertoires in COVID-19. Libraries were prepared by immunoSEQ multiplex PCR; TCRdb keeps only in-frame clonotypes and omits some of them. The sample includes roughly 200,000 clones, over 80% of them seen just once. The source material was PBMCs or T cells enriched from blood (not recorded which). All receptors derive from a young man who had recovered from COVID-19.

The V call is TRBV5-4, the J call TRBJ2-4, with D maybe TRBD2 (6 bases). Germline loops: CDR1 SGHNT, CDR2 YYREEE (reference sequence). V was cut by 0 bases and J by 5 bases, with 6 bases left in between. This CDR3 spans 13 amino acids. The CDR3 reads CASSLAGENIQYF. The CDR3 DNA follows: TGTGCCAGCAGCTTGGCGGGGGAAAACATTCAGTACTTC. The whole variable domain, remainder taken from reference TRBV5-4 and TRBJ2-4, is ETGVTQSPTHLIKTRGQQVTLRCSSQSGHNTVSWYQQALGQGPQFIFQYYREEENGRGNFPPRFSGLQFPNYSSELNVNALELDDSALYLCASSLAGENIQYFGAGTRLSVL.

In nucleotides, the CDR3 is TGTGCCAGCAGACAGAGCACTGAAGCTTTCTTT. Its protein product is CASRQSTEAFF. The chain has TRBV25-1 and TRBJ1-1; no reliable D call. V was cut by 6 bases and J by 4 bases, with 6 bases left in between. This CDR3 comprises 11 residues. From germline, CDR1 is MGHDK and CDR2 SYGVNS.

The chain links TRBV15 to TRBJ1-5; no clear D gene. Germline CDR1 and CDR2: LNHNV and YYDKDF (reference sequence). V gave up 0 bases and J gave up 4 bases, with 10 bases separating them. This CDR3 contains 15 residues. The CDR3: CATSRDRRANQPQHF. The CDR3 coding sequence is TGTGCCACCAGCAGAGACAGGAGGGCTAATCAGCCCCAGCATTTT.

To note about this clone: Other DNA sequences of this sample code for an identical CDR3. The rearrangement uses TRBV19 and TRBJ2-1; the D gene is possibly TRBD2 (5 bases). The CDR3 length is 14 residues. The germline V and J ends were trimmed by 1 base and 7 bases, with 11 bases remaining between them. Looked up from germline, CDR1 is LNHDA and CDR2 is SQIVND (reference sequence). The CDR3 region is CASSIGLAVNEQFF. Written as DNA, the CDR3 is TGTGCCAGTAGTATAGGGCTAGCAGTGAATGAGCAGTTCTTC.

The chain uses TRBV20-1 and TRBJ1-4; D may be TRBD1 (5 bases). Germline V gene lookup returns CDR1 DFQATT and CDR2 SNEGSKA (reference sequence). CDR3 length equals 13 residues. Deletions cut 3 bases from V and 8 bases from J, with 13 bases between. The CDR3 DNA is TGCAGTGCTAGTAGGGCAGGGCTGGAAAAACTGTTTTTT. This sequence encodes CSASRAGLEKLFF.

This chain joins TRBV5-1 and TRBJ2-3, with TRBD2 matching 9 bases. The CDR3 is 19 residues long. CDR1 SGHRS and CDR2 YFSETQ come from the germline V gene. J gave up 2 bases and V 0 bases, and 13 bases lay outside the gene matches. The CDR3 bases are TGCGCCAGCAGCTTGGGGGGACTAGCCCTACGGACCAACACAGATACGCAGTATTTT. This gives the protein CASSLGGLALRTNTDTQYF.

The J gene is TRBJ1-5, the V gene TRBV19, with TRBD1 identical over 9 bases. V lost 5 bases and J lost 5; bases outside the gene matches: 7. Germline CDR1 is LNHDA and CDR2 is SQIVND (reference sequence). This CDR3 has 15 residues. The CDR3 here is CASSRDRDMHQPQHF. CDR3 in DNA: TGTGCCAGTAGTCGGGACAGGGATATGCATCAGCCCCAGCATTTT.

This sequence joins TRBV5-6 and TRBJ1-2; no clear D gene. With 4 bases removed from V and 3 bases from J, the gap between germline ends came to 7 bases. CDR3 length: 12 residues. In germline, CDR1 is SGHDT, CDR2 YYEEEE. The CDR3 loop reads CASSAADYGYTF. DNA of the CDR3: TGTGCCAGCAGCGCAGCGGACTATGGCTACACCTTC. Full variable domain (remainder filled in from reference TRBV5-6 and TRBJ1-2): DAGVTQSPTHLIKTRGQQVTLRCSPKSGHDTVSWYQQALGQGPQFIFQYYEEEERQRGNFPDRFSGHQFPNYSSELNVNALLLGDSALYLCASSAADYGYTFGSGTRLTVV.

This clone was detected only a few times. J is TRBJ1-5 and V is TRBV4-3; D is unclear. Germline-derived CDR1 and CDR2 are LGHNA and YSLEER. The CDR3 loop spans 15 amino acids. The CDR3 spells CASKTSWQSNQPQHF. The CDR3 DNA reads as TGCGCGTCGAAAACATCGTGGCAAAGCAATCAGCCCCAGCATTTT.

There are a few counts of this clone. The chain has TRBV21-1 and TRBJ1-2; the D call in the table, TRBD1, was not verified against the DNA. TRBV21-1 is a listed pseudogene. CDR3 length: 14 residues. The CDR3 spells CATHPGQVNYGYTF. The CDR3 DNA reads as TGTGCCACCCACCCTGGACAGGTCAACTATGGCTACACCTTC.

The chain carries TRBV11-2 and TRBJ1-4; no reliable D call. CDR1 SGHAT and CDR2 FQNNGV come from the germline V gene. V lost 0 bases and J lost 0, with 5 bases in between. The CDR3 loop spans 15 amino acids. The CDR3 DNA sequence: TGTGCCAGCAGCTTAGAGGTAGCAACTAATGAAAAACTGTTTTTT. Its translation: CASSLEVATNEKLFF.

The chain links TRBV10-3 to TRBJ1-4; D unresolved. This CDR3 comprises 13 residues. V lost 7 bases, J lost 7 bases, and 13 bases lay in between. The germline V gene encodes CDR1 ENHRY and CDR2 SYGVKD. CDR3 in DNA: TGTGCCATCACCCCGAGTCGGGGTGAAAAACTGTTTTTT. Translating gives CAITPSRGEKLFF.

The CDR3: CASGVMQGTRETNEQFF. The CDR3 nucleotides are TGTGCTAGTGGTGTTATGCAAGGGACAAGGGAAACCAATGAGCAGTTCTTC. V gene TRBV12-5 combines with J gene TRBJ2-1; TRBD1 might be the D (6 bases). V was shortened by 5 bases and J by 6 bases, with 23 bases between the two germline ends. Germline values: CDR1 LGHNT, CDR2 FRNRAP. The CDR3 is 17 residues long.